This entry concerns a single T cell receptor (beta chain). The data are from a study of blood T cell repertoires in COVID-19. Sequencing was performed with immunoSEQ multiplex PCR; in TCRdb, only in-frame clones are kept and a portion is missing. The repertoire holds approximately 220,000 clones, around 90% seen once, with just over 2.5% in the top ten. Germline V CDR1 and CDR2: GTSNPN, SVGIG (reference sequence). CDR3 size: 14 residues. V lost 4 bases, J lost 1 base, and 10 bases lay in between. The sequencing input was PBMCs or T cells enriched from blood (not recorded which). V is TRBV30 and J is TRBJ2-2; no firm D call. This receptor was identified in a woman aged 25 to 39 with acute COVID-19. In nucleotides, the CDR3 is TGTGCCTGGAACAGACGGCTGAACACCGGGGAGCTGTTTTTT. Amino acid sequence: CAWNRRLNTGELFF.